This T cell receptor beta chain was captured by sequencing in a study of shared clonotypes between healthy human individuals. Worth noting for this clone: This sample also contains other DNA sequences that code for the same CDR3.

Germline CDR1 SGHRS, CDR2 YFSETQ. Trimming cost V 0 bases and J 3 bases, with 6 bases left between them. There are 14 residues in the CDR3. Measured with immunoSEQ multiplex PCR; TCRdb has only the in-frame clones, and not every one. The sample lists 2.3 million or so clones; approximately 95% were seen once. The receptor's source is a man younger than 35 in good health. Some clones in this sample may be carry-over from other donors' samples. Sequencing was done on a sample of naive CD4+ T cells from PBMCs. As for subset: CD45RA+ positively selected. J is TRBJ2-2 and V is TRBV5-1; D ambiguous. CDR3 nucleotides: TGCGCCAGCAGCTTGGTAGCAGACACCGGGGAGCTGTTTTTT. This sequence encodes CASSLVADTGELFF.